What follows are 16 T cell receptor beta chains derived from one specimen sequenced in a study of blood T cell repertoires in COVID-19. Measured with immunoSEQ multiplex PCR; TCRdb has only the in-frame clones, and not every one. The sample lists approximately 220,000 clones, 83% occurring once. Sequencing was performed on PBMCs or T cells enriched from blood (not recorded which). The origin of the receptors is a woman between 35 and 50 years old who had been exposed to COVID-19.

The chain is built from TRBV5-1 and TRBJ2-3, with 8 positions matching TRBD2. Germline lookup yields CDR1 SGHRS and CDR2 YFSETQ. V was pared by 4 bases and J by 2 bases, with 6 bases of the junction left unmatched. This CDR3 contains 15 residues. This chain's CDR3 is CASSASGGDTDTQYF. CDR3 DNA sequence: TGCGCCAGCAGCGCCAGCGGGGGAGACACAGATACGCAGTATTTT.

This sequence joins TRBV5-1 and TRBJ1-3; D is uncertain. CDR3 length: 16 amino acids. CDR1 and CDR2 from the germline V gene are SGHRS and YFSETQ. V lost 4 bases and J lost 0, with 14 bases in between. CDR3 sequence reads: CASSIETPSSGNTIYF. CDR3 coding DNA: TGCGCCAGCAGCATAGAGACTCCAAGCTCTGGAAACACCATATATTTT.

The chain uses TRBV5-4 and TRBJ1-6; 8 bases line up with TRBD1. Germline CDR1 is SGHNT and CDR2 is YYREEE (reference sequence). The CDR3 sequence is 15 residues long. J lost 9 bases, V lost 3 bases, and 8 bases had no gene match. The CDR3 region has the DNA TGTGCCAGCAGCTGGGGAGGACAGGGTTTTTCACCCCTCCACTTT. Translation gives CASSWGGQGFSPLHF.

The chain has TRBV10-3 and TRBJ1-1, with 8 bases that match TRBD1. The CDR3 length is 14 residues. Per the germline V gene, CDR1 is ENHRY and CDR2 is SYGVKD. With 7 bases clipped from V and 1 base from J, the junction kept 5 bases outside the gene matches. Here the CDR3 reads CAITTGQENTEAFF. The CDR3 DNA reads TGTGCCATCACCACGGGACAGGAGAACACTGAAGCTTTCTTT.

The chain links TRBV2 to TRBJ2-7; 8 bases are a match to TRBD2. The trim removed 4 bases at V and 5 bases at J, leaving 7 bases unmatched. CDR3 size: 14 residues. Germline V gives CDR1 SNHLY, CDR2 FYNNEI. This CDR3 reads CASSGTSWIHEQYF. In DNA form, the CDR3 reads TGTGCCAGCAGTGGGACTAGCTGGATCCACGAGCAGTACTTC. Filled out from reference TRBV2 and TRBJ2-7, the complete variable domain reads EPEVTQTPSHQVTQMGQEVILRCVPISNHLYFYWYRQILGQKVEFLVSFYNNEISEKSEIFDDQFSVERPDGSNFTLKIRSTKLEDSAMYFCASSGTSWIHEQYFGPGTRLTVT.

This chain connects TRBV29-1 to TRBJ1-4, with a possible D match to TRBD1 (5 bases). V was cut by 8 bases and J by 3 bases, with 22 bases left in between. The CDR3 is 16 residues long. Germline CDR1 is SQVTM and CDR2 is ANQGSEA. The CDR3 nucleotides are TGCAGCCCTTATTGCAGGGAAAGTTTGGCTAATGAAAAACTGTTTTTT. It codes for CSPYCRESLANEKLFF.

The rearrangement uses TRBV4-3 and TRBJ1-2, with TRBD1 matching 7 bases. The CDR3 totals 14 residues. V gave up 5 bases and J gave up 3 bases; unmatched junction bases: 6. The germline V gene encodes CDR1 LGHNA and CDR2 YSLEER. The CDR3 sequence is CASSARTGDYGYTF. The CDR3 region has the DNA TGCGCCAGCAGCGCACGGACAGGAGACTATGGCTACACCTTC.

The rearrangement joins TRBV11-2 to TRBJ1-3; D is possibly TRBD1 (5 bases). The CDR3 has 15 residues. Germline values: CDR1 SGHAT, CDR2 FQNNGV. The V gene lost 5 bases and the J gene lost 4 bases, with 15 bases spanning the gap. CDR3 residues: CASSPGGVPGNTIYF. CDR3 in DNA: TGTGCCAGCAGCCCCGGAGGGGTTCCCGGAAACACCATATATTTT.

CDR3 in amino acids: CASRGQGAETQYF. DNA for the CDR3: TGCGCCAGCAGGGGACAGGGGGCAGAGACCCAGTACTTC. The V gene is TRBV10-2, the J gene TRBJ2-5; 12 nucleotides align to TRBD1. CDR3 size: 13 residues. From germline, CDR1 is WSHSY and CDR2 SAAADI. V shed 6 bases, J shed 4 bases, and the junction held 0 bases outside the gene matches.

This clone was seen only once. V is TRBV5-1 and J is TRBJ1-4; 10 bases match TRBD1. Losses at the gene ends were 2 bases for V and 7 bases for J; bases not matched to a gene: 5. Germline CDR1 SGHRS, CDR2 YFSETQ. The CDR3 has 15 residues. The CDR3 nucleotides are TGCGCCAGCAGCTTAACCGGGACAGGGGCTGAAAAACTGTTTTTT. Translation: CASSLTGTGAEKLFF.

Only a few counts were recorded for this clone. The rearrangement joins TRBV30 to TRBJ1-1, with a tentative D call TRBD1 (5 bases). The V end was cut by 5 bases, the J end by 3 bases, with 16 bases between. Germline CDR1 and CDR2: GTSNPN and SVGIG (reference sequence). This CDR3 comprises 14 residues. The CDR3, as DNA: TGTGCCTGGCAAAGGATGGGGGGTGACACTGAAGCTTTCTTT. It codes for CAWQRMGGDTEAFF.

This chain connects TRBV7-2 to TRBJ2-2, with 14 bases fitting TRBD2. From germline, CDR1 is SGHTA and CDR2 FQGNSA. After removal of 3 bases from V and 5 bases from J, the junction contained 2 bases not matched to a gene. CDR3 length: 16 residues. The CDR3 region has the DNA TGTGCCAGCAGCTTGCGACTAGCGGGGGGGACCGGGGAGCTGTTTTTT. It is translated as CASSLRLAGGTGELFF. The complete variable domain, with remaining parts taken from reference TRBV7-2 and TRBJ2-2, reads GAGVSQSPSNKVTEKGKDVELRCDPISGHTALYWYRQSLGQGLEFLIYFQGNSAPDKSGLPSDRFSAERTGGSVSTLTIQRTQQEDSAVYLCASSLRLAGGTGELFFGEGSRLTVL.

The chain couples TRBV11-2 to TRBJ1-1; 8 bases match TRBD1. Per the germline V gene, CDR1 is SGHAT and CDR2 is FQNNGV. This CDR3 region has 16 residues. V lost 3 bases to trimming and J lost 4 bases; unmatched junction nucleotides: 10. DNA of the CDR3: TGTGCCAGCAGCTTTCGGCAGGGGGCGCAGAGCACTGAAGCTTTCTTT. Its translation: CASSFRQGAQSTEAFF.

The CDR3 loop reads CASSQSLAGGRLNEQFF. The CDR3 bases are TGTGCCAGCAGCCAATCCCTAGCGGGGGGGCGGCTCAATGAGCAGTTCTTC. V and J are TRBV14 and TRBJ2-1; TRBD2 matches at 12 bases. This CDR3 has 17 residues. V shed 2 bases, J shed 6 bases, and the junction held 8 bases outside the gene matches. Germline V CDR1 and CDR2: SGHDN, FVKESK. Full variable domain (remainder filled in from reference TRBV14 and TRBJ2-1): EAGVTQFPSHSVIEKGQTVTLRCDPISGHDNLYWYRRVMGKEIKFLLHFVKESKQDESGMPNNRFLAERTGGTYSTLKVQPAELEDSGVYFCASSQSLAGGRLNEQFFGPGTRLTVL.

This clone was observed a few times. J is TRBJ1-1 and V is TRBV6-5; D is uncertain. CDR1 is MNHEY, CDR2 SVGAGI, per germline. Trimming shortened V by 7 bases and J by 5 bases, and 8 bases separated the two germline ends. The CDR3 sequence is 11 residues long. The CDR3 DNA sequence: TGTGCCAGCAAATTAGAGACTGAAGCTTTCTTT. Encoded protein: CASKLETEAFF.

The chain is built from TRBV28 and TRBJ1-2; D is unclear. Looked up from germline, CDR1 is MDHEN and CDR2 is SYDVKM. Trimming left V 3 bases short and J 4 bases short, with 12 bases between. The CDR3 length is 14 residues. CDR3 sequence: CASSFRQSPYGYTF. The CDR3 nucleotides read TGTGCCAGCAGTTTTCGCCAGTCCCCCTATGGCTACACCTTC.